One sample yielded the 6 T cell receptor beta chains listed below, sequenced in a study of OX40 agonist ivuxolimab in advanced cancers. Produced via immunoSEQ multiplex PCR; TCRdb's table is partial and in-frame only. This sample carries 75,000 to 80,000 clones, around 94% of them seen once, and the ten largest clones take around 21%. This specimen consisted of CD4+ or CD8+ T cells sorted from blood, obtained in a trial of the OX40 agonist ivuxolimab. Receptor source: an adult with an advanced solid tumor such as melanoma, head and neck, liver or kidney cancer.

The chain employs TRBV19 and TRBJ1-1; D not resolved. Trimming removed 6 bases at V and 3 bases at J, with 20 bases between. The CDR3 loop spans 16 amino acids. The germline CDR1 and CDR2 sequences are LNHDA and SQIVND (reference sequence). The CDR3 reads CASRSAFRTGDTEAFF. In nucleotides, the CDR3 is TGTGCCAGTAGATCCGCGTTCAGGACTGGGGACACTGAAGCTTTCTTT.

DNA of the CDR3: TGTGCCAGCAGCTCACAGGGTGAAGCTTTCTTT. Its translation: CASSSQGEAFF. The chain couples TRBV7-9 to TRBJ1-1; possible D gene TRBD1, 6 bases. V was cut by 4 bases and J by 7 bases, with 7 bases left in between. This CDR3 spans 11 amino acids. The germline V gene has CDR1 SEHNR and CDR2 FQNEAQ (reference sequence).

The CDR3 DNA is TGCGCCAGCAGCTTGGAAGGGGCCGACTACGAGCAGTACTTC. This codes for CASSLEGADYEQYF. The chain joins TRBV5-1 to TRBJ2-5; a possible D gene is TRBD1 (5 bases). The J call may be in error: the DNA end matches TRBJ2-7 better. Germline CDR1 and CDR2: SGHRS and YFSETQ. The CDR3 is 14 residues long.

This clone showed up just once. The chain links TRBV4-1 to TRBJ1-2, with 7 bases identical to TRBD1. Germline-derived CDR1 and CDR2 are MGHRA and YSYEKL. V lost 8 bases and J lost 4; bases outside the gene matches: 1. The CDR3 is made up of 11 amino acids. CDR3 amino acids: CASGDSYGYTF. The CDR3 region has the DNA TGCGCCAGCGGGGACAGCTATGGCTACACCTTC.

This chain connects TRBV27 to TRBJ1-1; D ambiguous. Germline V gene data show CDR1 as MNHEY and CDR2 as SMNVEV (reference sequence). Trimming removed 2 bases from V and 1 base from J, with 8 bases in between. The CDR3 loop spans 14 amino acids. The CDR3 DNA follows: TGTGCCAGCAGTTTAGGTGCGTGGAACACTGAAGCTTTCTTT. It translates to CASSLGAWNTEAFF.

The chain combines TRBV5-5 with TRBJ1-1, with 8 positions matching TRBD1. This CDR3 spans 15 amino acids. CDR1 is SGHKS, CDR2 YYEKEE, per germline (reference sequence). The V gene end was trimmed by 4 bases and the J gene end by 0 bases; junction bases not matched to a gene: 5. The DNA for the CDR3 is TGTGCCAGCAGCCCAGGGACAGGTATGAACACTGAAGCTTTCTTT. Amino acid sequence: CASSPGTGMNTEAFF.